This TCR beta chain comes out of a study of shared clonotypes between healthy human individuals. Across the study: Donors were a couple of women and three men aged 18 to 49. Broader study findings: Rarefaction analysis demonstrated incomplete sorted-subset sequencing notwithstanding large depth. The sharing of about 5% of naive CD4 clonotypes was seen across a handful of donors.

Trimming left V 0 bases short and J 1 base short, with 6 bases between. CDR1 MNHEY and CDR2 SVGAGI come from the germline V gene. The CDR3 runs to 14 residues. Several immunoSEQ plates held equal portions of the genomic DNA taken from each subset. Sequenced by immunoSEQ multiplex PCR; TCRdb stores in-frame clones only, minus some. The sample lists about 600,000 clones, about 97% seen once, with roughly 0.055% in the top ten. Concerning this clone itself: What it binds is unknown.

The clonotype was recovered from a woman between 25 and 40 years old in good health. The sequenced sample consisted of naive CD4+ T cells sorted from blood. Subset meaning: CD45RA+ positively selected. The chain has TRBV6-5 and TRBJ2-5; no reliable D call. In nucleotides, the CDR3 is TGTGCCAGCAGTTACTCGCACCTCCAAGAGACCCAGTACTTC. Protein: CASSYSHLQETQYF.